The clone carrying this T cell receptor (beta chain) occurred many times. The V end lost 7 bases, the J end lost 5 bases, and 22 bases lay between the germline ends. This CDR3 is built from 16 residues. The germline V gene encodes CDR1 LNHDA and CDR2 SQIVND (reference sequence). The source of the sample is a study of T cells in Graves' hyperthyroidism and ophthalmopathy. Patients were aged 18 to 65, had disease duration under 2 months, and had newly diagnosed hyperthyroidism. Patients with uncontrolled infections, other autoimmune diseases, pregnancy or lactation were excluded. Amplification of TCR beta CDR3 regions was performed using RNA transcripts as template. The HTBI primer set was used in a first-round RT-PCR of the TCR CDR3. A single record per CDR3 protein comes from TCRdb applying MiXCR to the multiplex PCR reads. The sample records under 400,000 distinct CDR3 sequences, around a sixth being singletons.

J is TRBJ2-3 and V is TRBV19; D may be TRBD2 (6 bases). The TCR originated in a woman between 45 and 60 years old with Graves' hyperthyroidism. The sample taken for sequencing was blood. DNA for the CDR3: TGTGCCAGTAAACCCCAAGGCGGAGCGGGTGGAGATACGCAGTATTTT. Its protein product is CASKPQGGAGGDTQYF.